Reported below is one T cell receptor beta chain. The sample's time point: newly diagnosed GD, antithyroid drugs for less than 3 months. Construction of the TCR library relied on RNA isolated from PBMCs. This specimen belongs to a study of regulatory T cells in long-lasting Graves disease. In building TCR beta libraries, iRepertoire HTBI primers were used together with Arm-PCR of CDR3 regions. TCRdb reprocessed the multiplex PCR reads with MiXCR, giving one entry per CDR3 protein. The sample contains some 250,000 distinct CDR3 sequences, 20% of which appear only once. V shed 1 base and J shed 2 bases, with 24 bases lying between them. Germline assignment: CDR1 MGHRA and CDR2 YSYEKL. CDR3 length equals 20 residues.

This sequence originates from a female donor with Graves disease. The gene calls are TRBV4-1 and TRBJ1-5; D perhaps matches TRBD1 (6 bases). The material sequenced was peripheral blood mononuclear cells (PBMCs), taken at new diagnosis, from a patient treated with antithyroid drugs. CDR3 sequence reads: CASSQGPPGGYRLGNQPQHF. CDR3 DNA: TGCGCCAGCAGCCAAGGGCCTCCGGGGGGCTATCGACTCGGCAATCAGCCCCAGCATTTT.